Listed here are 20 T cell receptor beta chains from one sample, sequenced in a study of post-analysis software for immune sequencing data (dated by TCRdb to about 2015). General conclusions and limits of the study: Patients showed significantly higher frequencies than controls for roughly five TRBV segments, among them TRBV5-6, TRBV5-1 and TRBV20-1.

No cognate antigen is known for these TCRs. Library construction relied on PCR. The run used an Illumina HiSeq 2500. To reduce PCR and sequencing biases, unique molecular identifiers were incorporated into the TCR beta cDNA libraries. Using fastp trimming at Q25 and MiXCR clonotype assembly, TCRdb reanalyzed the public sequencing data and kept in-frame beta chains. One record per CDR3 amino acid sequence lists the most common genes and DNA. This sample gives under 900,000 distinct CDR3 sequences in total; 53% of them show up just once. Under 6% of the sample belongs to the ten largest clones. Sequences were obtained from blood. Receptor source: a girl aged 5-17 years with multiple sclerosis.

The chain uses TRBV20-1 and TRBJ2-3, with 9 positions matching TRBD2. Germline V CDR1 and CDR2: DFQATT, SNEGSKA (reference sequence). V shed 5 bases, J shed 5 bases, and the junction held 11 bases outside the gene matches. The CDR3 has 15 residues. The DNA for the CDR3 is TGCAGTGCTTGGGCCCTAGCGGGGCGGGGAGATACGCAGTATTTT. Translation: CSAWALAGRGDTQYF.

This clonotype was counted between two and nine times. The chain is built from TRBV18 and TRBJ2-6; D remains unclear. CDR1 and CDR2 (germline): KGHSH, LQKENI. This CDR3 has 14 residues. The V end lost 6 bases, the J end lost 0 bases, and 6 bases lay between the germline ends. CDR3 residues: CASSINSGANVLTF. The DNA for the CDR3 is TGTGCCAGCTCCATTAACTCTGGGGCCAACGTCCTGACTTTC.

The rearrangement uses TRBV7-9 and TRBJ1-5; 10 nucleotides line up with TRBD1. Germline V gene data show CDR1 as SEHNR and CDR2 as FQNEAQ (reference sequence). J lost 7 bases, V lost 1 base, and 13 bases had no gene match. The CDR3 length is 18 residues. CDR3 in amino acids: CASSLVRGRDRGNQPQHF. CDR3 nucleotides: TGTGCCAGCAGCTTAGTGAGGGGACGGGACAGGGGTAACCAGCCCCAGCATTTT.

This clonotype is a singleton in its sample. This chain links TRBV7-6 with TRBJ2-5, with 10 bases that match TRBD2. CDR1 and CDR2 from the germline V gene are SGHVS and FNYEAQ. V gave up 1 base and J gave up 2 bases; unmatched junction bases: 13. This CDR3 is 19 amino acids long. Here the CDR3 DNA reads TGTGCCAGCAGCTTAGGGCTAGCGGGGGTCGCCGGAACACAAGAGACCCAGTACTTC. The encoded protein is CASSLGLAGVAGTQETQYF. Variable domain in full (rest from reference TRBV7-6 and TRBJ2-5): GAGVSQSPRYKVTKRGQDVALRCDPISGHVSLYWYRQALGQGPEFLTYFNYEAQQDKSGLPNDRFSAERPEGSISTLTIQRTEQRDSAMYRCASSLGLAGVAGTQETQYFGPGTRLLVL.

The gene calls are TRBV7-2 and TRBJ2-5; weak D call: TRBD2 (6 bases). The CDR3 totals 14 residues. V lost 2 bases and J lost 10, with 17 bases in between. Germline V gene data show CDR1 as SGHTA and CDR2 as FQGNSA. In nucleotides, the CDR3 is TGTGCCAGCAGCTTAAGTATTACGGGCGGGGACCAGTACTTC. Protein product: CASSLSITGGDQYF.

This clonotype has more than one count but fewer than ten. CDR3 coding DNA: TGTGCCAGCAGCCAAGATAGGACACTCTACACTGAAGCTTTCTTT. This codes for CASSQDRTLYTEAFF. The gene calls are TRBV3-1 and TRBJ1-1; D is perhaps TRBD1 (5 bases). With 0 bases removed from V and 3 bases from J, the gap between germline ends came to 11 bases. The CDR3 has 15 residues. Germline CDR1 LGHDT, CDR2 YNNKEL (reference sequence). Looking up the rest from reference TRBV3-1 and TRBJ1-1 gives the full variable domain: DTAVSQTPKYLVTQMGNDKSIKCEQNLGHDTMYWYKQDSKKFLKIMFSYNNKELIINETVPNRFSPKSPDKAHLNLHINSLELGDSAVYFCASSQDRTLYTEAFFGQGTRLTVV.

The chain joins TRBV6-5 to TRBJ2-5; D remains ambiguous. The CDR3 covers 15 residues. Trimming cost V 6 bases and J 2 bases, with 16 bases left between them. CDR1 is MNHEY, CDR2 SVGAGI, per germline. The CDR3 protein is CASSRPDGQQETQYF. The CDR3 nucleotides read TGTGCCAGCAGCCGCCCGGACGGCCAACAAGAGACCCAGTACTTC.

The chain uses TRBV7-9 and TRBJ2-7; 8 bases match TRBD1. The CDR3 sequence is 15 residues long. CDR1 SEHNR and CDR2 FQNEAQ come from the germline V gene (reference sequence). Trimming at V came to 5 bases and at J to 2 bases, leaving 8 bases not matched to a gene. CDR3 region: CASSDDRGPPYEQYF. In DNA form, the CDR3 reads TGTGCCAGCAGCGACGACAGGGGACCCCCCTACGAGCAGTACTTC.

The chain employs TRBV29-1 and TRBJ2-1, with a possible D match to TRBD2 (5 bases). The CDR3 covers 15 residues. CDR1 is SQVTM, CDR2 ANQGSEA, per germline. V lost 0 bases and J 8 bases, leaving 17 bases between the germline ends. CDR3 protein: CSVEDRPRGWDEQFF. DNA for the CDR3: TGCAGCGTTGAAGATAGGCCCAGAGGGTGGGATGAGCAGTTCTTC.

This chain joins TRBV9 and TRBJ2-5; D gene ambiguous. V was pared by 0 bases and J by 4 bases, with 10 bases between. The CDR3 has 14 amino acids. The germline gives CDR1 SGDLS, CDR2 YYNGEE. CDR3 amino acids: CASSVDRSAETQYF. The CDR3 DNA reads TGTGCCAGCAGCGTAGACAGATCTGCAGAGACCCAGTACTTC.

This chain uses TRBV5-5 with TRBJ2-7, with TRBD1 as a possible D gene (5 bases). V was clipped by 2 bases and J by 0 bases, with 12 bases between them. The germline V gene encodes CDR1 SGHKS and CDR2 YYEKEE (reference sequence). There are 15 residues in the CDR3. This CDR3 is CASSFQGRDSYEQYF. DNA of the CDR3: TGTGCCAGCAGCTTTCAGGGAAGGGACTCCTACGAGCAGTACTTC.

CDR3 bases: TGTGCCAGCAGCTTAGATCTTCAGGCCTCTGGGGCCAACGTCCTGACTTTC. Its protein product is CASSLDLQASGANVLTF. The genes are TRBV11-2 and TRBJ2-6; the D is unclear. The CDR3 length is 17 residues. Trimming removed 0 bases at V and 0 bases at J, with 9 bases between. From germline, CDR1 is SGHAT and CDR2 FQNNGV.

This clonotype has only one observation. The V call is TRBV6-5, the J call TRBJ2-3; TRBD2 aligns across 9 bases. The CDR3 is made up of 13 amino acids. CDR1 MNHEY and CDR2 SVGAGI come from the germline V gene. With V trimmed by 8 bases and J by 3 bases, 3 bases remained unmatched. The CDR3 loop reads CASEAGGTDTQYF. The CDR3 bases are TGTGCCAGCGAAGCGGGAGGAACAGATACGCAGTATTTT.

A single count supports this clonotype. The DNA for the CDR3 is TGTGCCAGCAGCTTCGGGGAAACAGGGAACACTGAAGCTTTCTTT. Protein product: CASSFGETGNTEAFF. The chain carries TRBV7-3 and TRBJ1-1; D might be TRBD1 (5 bases). V was pared by 3 bases and J by 1 base, with 12 bases between. The germline CDR1 and CDR2 sequences are SGHTA and FQGTGA. There are 15 residues in the CDR3. The variable domain in full, completed from reference TRBV7-3 and TRBJ1-1, reads GAGVSQTPSNKVTEKGKYVELRCDPISGHTALYWYRQSLGQGPEFLIYFQGTGAADDSGLPNDRFFAVRPEGSVSTLKIQRTERGDSAVYLCASSFGETGNTEAFFGQGTRLTVV.

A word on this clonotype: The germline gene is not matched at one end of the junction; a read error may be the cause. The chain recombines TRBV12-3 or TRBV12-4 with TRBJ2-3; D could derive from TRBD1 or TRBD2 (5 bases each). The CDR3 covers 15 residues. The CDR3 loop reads CATQFSSGSTDTQYF. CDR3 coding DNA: TGTGCCACCCAATTTAGTTCAGGGAGCACAGATACACAGTATTTT.

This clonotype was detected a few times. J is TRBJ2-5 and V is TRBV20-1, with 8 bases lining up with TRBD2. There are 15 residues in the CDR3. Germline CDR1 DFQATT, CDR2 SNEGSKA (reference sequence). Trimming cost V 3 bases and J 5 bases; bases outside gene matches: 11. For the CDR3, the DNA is TGCAGTGCTAGTCCCCATAGCGGGGTCGGGGAGACCCAGTACTTC. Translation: CSASPHSGVGETQYF.

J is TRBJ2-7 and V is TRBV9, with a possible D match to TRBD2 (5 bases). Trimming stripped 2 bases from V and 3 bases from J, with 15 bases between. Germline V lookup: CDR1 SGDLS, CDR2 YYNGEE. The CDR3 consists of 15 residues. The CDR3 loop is CASSVSGMGNYEQYF. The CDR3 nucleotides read TGTGCCAGCAGCGTCTCCGGGATGGGAAACTACGAGCAGTACTTC.

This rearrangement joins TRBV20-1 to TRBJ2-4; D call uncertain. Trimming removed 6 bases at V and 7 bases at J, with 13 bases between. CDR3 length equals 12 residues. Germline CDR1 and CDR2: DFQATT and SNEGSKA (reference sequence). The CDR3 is CSADQDGNIQYF. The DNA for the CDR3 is TGCAGTGCGGACCAGGACGGGAACATTCAGTACTTC.

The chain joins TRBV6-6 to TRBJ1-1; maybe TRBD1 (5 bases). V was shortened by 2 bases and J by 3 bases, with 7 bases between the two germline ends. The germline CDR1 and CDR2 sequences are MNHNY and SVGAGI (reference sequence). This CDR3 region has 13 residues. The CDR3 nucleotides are TGTGCCAGCAGTTACGGAGGGGACACTGAAGCTTTCTTT. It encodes CASSYGGDTEAFF.

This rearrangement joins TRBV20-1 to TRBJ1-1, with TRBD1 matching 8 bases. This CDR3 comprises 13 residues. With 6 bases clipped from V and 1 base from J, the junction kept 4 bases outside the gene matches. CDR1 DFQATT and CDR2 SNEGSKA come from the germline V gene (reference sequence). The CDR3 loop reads CSATGQANTEAFF. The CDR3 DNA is TGCAGTGCGACGGGACAGGCGAACACTGAAGCTTTCTTT.